A selection of T cell receptor beta chains follows, all from one sample in a study of control samples from healthy donors and cancer patients. Produced via immunoSEQ multiplex PCR; TCRdb's table is partial and in-frame only. The sample yields around 85,000 clones, 85% to 90% seen once. The source material was blood. The receptors come from a woman aged 60-70 years in good health. Each CDR3 is given with its conserved first and last residue. A D gene is named only where the DNA matches it firmly. Clone size, where shown, is once, few, many, or a class for clones that have expanded.

D gene: NA; V gene: TRBV5-8; J gene: TRBJ1-2; clone size: NA; CDR3 DNA: TGTGCCAGCAGCCAGACAGGCTGGGACTATGGCTACACCTTC; CDR3 protein: CASSQTGWDYGYTF
D gene: NA; V gene: TRBV6-5; J gene: TRBJ2-1; clone size: NA; CDR3 DNA: TGTGCCAGCAGTAGCCACCACAGGTCCTACAATGAGCAGTTCTTC; CDR3 protein: CASSSHHRSYNEQFF
D gene: NA; V gene: TRBV7-2; J gene: TRBJ2-1; clone size: NA; CDR3 DNA: TGTGCCAGCAGCTTAAATAGGCAGGGAGATGAGCAGTTCTTC; CDR3 protein: CASSLNRQGDEQFF
D gene: TRBD2; V gene: TRBV18; J gene: TRBJ2-1; clone size: NA; CDR3 DNA: TGTGCCAGCTCACCGGGACTAGAAAATGAGCAGTTCTTC; CDR3 protein: CASSPGLENEQFF
D gene: TRBD1; V gene: TRBV18; J gene: TRBJ1-1; clone size: NA; CDR3 DNA: TGTGCCAGCTCACCAAGCTTAGCTGCGGGACAGGGGTGGACTGAAGCTTTCTTT; CDR3 protein: CASSPSLAAGQGWTEAFF
D gene: NA; V gene: TRBV4-3; J gene: TRBJ2-1; clone size: once; CDR3 DNA: TGCGCCAGCAGCCAAGAGATAACTACTTACAATGAGCAGTTCTTC; CDR3 protein: CASSQEITTYNEQFF
D gene: TRBD1; V gene: TRBV12-5; J gene: TRBJ2-3; clone size: NA; CDR3 DNA: TGTGCTAGTGGTTTGCGAAGACAGGGCGCAGATACGCAGTATTTT; CDR3 protein: CASGLRRQGADTQYF
D gene: NA; V gene: TRBV11-2; J gene: TRBJ2-7; clone size: NA; CDR3 DNA: TGTGCCAGCAGCTCATCCCGTGGCCGGCAGGGTTCCTACGAGCAGTACTTC; CDR3 protein: CASSSSRGRQGSYEQYF
D gene: TRBD2; V gene: TRBV5-1; J gene: TRBJ2-3; clone size: NA; CDR3 DNA: TGCGCCAGCAGCTCTTACCCGGGGAGCGGGGGGGCCTCGGATACGCAGTATTTT; CDR3 protein: CASSSYPGSGGASDTQYF
D gene: TRBD1; V gene: TRBV6-1; J gene: TRBJ1-1; clone size: NA; CDR3 DNA: TGTGCCAGCAGTGACGGGGACAGGGGGCCTTCCATGAACACTGAAGCTTTCTTT; CDR3 protein: CASSDGDRGPSMNTEAFF
D gene: NA; V gene: TRBV27; J gene: TRBJ1-2; clone size: NA; CDR3 DNA: TGTGCCAGCACCCCGGTGTTCAGGGGCTATGGCTACACCTTC; CDR3 protein: CASTPVFRGYGYTF
D gene: NA; V gene: TRBV20-1; J gene: TRBJ1-6; clone size: once; CDR3 DNA: TGCAGTGCTAGTTTTGGGTATAATTCACCCCTCCACTTT; CDR3 protein: CSASFGYNSPLHF
D gene: NA; V gene: TRBV28; J gene: TRBJ1-1; clone size: NA; CDR3 DNA: TGTGCCAGCAGTACTACCGGGACGCCACACGAGGATTTCTTT; CDR3 protein: CASSTTGTPHEDFF
D gene: NA; V gene: TRBV6-1; J gene: TRBJ1-2; clone size: NA; CDR3 DNA: TGTGCCAGCAGTGAATTGGTGCTAAAAAAAGGGGGTGGCTACACCTTC; CDR3 protein: CASSELVLKKGGGYTF
D gene: NA; V gene: TRBV29-1; J gene: TRBJ1-2; clone size: NA; CDR3 DNA: TGCAGCGTTGCGAGAGACACTAACTATGGCTACACCTTC; CDR3 protein: CSVARDTNYGYTF
D gene: TRBD1; V gene: TRBV5-5; J gene: TRBJ2-5; clone size: NA; CDR3 DNA: TGTGCCAGCAGCTCCGGGACAGGGAAAGAGACCCAGTACTTC; CDR3 protein: CASSSGTGKETQYF
D gene: NA; V gene: TRBV23-1; J gene: TRBJ1-2; clone size: NA; CDR3 DNA: TGCGCCAGCAGTCAAAGGTCCAGGCGATATGGCTACACCTTC; CDR3 protein: CASSQRSRRYGYTF
D gene: NA; V gene: TRBV11-3; J gene: TRBJ2-2; clone size: medium-sized; CDR3 DNA: TGTGCCAGCAGCCCTCCTAACACCGGGGAGCTGTTTTTT; CDR3 protein: CASSPPNTGELFF
D gene: NA; V gene: TRBV3-1/TRBV3-2; J gene: TRBJ1-1; clone size: NA; CDR3 DNA: TGTGCCAGCAGCCAAGGCACTGAAGCTTTCTTT; CDR3 protein: CASSQGTEAFF
D gene: TRBD1; V gene: TRBV18; J gene: TRBJ1-2; clone size: NA; CDR3 DNA: TGTGCCAGCTCACCGCAACAGGGGCCCTATGGCTACACCTTC; CDR3 protein: CASSPQQGPYGYTF
D gene: NA; V gene: TRBV6-2/TRBV6-3; J gene: TRBJ1-6; clone size: NA; CDR3 DNA: TGTGCCAGCAGCCCTTCCGGTGCGACGGGCCATAATTCACCCCTCCACTTT; CDR3 protein: CASSPSGATGHNSPLHF
D gene: NA; V gene: TRBV5-1; J gene: TRBJ2-7; clone size: NA; CDR3 DNA: TGCGCCAGCAGCTTGATAGAACCCCCGCGCTACGAGCAGTACTTC; CDR3 protein: CASSLIEPPRYEQYF
D gene: TRBD1; V gene: TRBV18; J gene: TRBJ2-7; clone size: NA; CDR3 DNA: TGTGCCAGCTCACCGGGACAGGGGGCCGAGCAGTACTTC; CDR3 protein: CASSPGQGAEQYF
D gene: NA; V gene: TRBV4-1; J gene: TRBJ2-1; clone size: NA; CDR3 DNA: TGCGCCAGCAGCCAAGGGTTCAACTCCTACAATGAGCAGTTCTTC; CDR3 protein: CASSQGFNSYNEQFF
D gene: NA; V gene: TRBV6-2/TRBV6-3; J gene: TRBJ2-2; clone size: once; CDR3 DNA: TGTGCCAGCAGTTACGGAAGTCAGTGGGCCTATTACACCGGGGAGCTGTTTTTT; CDR3 protein: CASSYGSQWAYYTGELFF
D gene: NA; V gene: TRBV11-3; J gene: TRBJ1-1; clone size: NA; CDR3 DNA: TGTGCCAGCAGCTTAGATGCGGGGGGCTTTGGGGAAGCTTTCTTT; CDR3 protein: CASSLDAGGFGEAFF
D gene: NA; V gene: TRBV7-2; J gene: TRBJ2-7; clone size: once; CDR3 DNA: TGTGCCAGCAGCTTAGCATATGGCCGCGAGCAGTACTTC; CDR3 protein: CASSLAYGREQYF
D gene: TRBD1; V gene: TRBV7-9; J gene: TRBJ1-2; clone size: NA; CDR3 DNA: TGTGCCAGCAGCGACCGGGGGACAGGGGAGGGCTACACCTTC; CDR3 protein: CASSDRGTGEGYTF
D gene: NA; V gene: TRBV4-1; J gene: TRBJ2-4; clone size: NA; CDR3 DNA: TGCGCCAGCAGCCAAGGGCCGTTAGCCAAAAACATTCAGTACTTC; CDR3 protein: CASSQGPLAKNIQYF
D gene: NA; V gene: TRBV6-2/TRBV6-3; J gene: TRBJ1-5; clone size: NA; CDR3 DNA: TGTGCCAGCAGTTTACGGAGTGGAGGCAATCAGCCCCAGCATTTT; CDR3 protein: CASSLRSGGNQPQHF
D gene: TRBD2; V gene: TRBV19; J gene: TRBJ2-7; clone size: NA; CDR3 DNA: TGTGCCAGTAGGGGACTAGCGAGAGAGCAGTACTTC; CDR3 protein: CASRGLAREQYF
D gene: TRBD2; V gene: TRBV7-9; J gene: TRBJ2-3; clone size: NA; CDR3 DNA: TGTGCCAGCAGCTTAGTAACTAGCGGGAGGACAGATACGCAGTATTTT; CDR3 protein: CASSLVTSGRTDTQYF
D gene: NA; V gene: TRBV12-5; J gene: TRBJ2-3; clone size: NA; CDR3 DNA: TGTGCTAGTGGACTGCTGACACGCACAGATACGCAGTATTTT; CDR3 protein: CASGLLTRTDTQYF
D gene: NA; V gene: TRBV7-9; J gene: TRBJ1-2; clone size: NA; CDR3 DNA: TGTGCCAGCAGCTTAGGTTCAGAAAACTATGGCTACACCTTC; CDR3 protein: CASSLGSENYGYTF
D gene: NA; V gene: TRBV7-2; J gene: TRBJ1-1; clone size: NA; CDR3 DNA: TGTGCCAGCAGCTTAGCCCAGGGTTGGGGCACTGAAGCTTTCTTT; CDR3 protein: CASSLAQGWGTEAFF
D gene: NA; V gene: TRBV19; J gene: TRBJ1-1; clone size: NA; CDR3 DNA: TGTGCCAGTGAACCTATCTATGGGACTGAAGCTTTCTTT; CDR3 protein: CASEPIYGTEAFF
D gene: NA; V gene: TRBV11-3; J gene: TRBJ1-2; clone size: NA; CDR3 DNA: TGTGCCAGCAGCTTACAGGAGAACTATGGCTACACCTTC; CDR3 protein: CASSLQENYGYTF
D gene: NA; V gene: TRBV4-3; J gene: TRBJ1-5; clone size: NA; CDR3 DNA: TGCGCCAGCAGCCAAGATATCGACAGACCAAGCAATCAGCCCCAGCATTTT; CDR3 protein: CASSQDIDRPSNQPQHF
D gene: NA; V gene: TRBV24-1; J gene: TRBJ1-5; clone size: few; CDR3 DNA: TGTGCCACCCTGGACCCGGAACAGCCCCAGCATTTT; CDR3 protein: CATLDPEQPQHF
D gene: TRBD1; V gene: TRBV24-1; J gene: TRBJ2-2; clone size: NA; CDR3 DNA: TGTGCCACCAGTGATTTGCCAAGGGGAGCAGGGGGCCCTTTTCTGAACACCGGGGAGCTGTTTTTT; CDR3 protein: CATSDLPRGAGGPFLNTGELFF
D gene: NA; V gene: TRBV7-9; J gene: TRBJ1-3; clone size: NA; CDR3 DNA: TGTGCCAGCAGCTTAGGGGGTGCCCCAGCTGAGAACACCATATATTTT; CDR3 protein: CASSLGGAPAENTIYF
D gene: TRBD1; V gene: TRBV5-1; J gene: TRBJ1-2; clone size: NA; CDR3 DNA: TGCGCCAGCAGCCTTAGCCCCTTTACCGGGACAGGGTCCCACTATGGCTACACCTTC; CDR3 protein: CASSLSPFTGTGSHYGYTF
D gene: NA; V gene: TRBV19; J gene: TRBJ1-3; clone size: NA; CDR3 DNA: TGTGCCAGTAGTATGGGGGCGGTCTCTGGAAACACCATATATTTT; CDR3 protein: CASSMGAVSGNTIYF
D gene: NA; V gene: TRBV5-1; J gene: TRBJ1-1; clone size: NA; CDR3 DNA: TGCGCCAGCGCCGGGACGGCGAACACTGAAGCTTTCTTT; CDR3 protein: CASAGTANTEAFF
D gene: TRBD1; V gene: TRBV10-3; J gene: TRBJ1-2; clone size: NA; CDR3 DNA: TGTGCCATACAGGGGGCGCGGGGGGATGGCTACACCTTC; CDR3 protein: CAIQGARGDGYTF
D gene: TRBD1; V gene: TRBV5-4; J gene: TRBJ1-4; clone size: NA; CDR3 DNA: TGTGCCAGCAGCCTAGGGGGCTTGGGTGAAAAACTGTTTTTT; CDR3 protein: CASSLGGLGEKLFF
D gene: TRBD2; V gene: TRBV6-2/TRBV6-3; J gene: TRBJ2-1; clone size: NA; CDR3 DNA: TGTGCCAGCAGCCCGGCGGGAGCGGAGACCTTCTACAATGAGCAGTTCTTC; CDR3 protein: CASSPAGAETFYNEQFF
D gene: TRBD2; V gene: TRBV28; J gene: TRBJ2-7; clone size: NA; CDR3 DNA: TGTGCCAGCAGCCTAGCGGGGCGGGCAACCTACGAGCAGTACTTC; CDR3 protein: CASSLAGRATYEQYF
D gene: TRBD1; V gene: TRBV18; J gene: TRBJ1-3; clone size: NA; CDR3 DNA: TGTGCCAGCTCATACGACAGGGGCTTGGGAAACACCATATATTTT; CDR3 protein: CASSYDRGLGNTIYF
D gene: TRBD1; V gene: TRBV12-5; J gene: TRBJ2-5; clone size: NA; CDR3 DNA: TGTGCTAGTGGTGCCGGGCAGGGGGCCGGGGAGACCCAGTACTTC; CDR3 protein: CASGAGQGAGETQYF
D gene: NA; V gene: TRBV20-1; J gene: TRBJ2-7; clone size: NA; CDR3 DNA: TGCAGTGCTAGTTCGGCGACTACGTCCTACGGGCAGTACTTC; CDR3 protein: CSASSATTSYGQYF
D gene: NA; V gene: TRBV4-2; J gene: TRBJ2-2; clone size: NA; CDR3 DNA: TGTGCCAGCAGCCAAGATGGGCTTTCCACCGGGGAGCTGTTTTTT; CDR3 protein: CASSQDGLSTGELFF
D gene: TRBD2; V gene: TRBV7-2; J gene: TRBJ2-2; clone size: NA; CDR3 DNA: TGTGCCAGCAGCTTAAGGACCGGGGGGGCCGGGGAGCTGTTTTTT; CDR3 protein: CASSLRTGGAGELFF
D gene: NA; V gene: TRBV6-5; J gene: TRBJ1-4; clone size: few; CDR3 DNA: TGTGCCAGCAGTTACTCCGCTGGGTTTGGGGAAAAACTGTTTTTT; CDR3 protein: CASSYSAGFGEKLFF
D gene: NA; V gene: TRBV3-1/TRBV3-2; J gene: TRBJ1-1; clone size: once; CDR3 DNA: TGTGCCAGCGGACAGACAGTGAACACTGAAGCTTTCTTT; CDR3 protein: CASGQTVNTEAFF